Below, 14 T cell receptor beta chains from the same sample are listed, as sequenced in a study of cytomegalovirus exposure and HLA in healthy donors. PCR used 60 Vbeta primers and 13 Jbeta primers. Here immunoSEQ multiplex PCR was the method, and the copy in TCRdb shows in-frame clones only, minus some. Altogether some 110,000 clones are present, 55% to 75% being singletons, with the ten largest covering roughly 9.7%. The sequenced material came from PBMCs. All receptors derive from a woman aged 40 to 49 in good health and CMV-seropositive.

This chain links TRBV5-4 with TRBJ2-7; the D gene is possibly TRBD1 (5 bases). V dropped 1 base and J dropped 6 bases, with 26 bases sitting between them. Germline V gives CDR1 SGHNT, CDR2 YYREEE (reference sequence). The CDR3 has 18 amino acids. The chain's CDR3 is CASSLSVTGTGLGSEQYF. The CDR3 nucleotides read TGTGCCAGCAGCTTGAGCGTCACAGGTACTGGCCTCGGCTCCGAGCAGTACTTC.

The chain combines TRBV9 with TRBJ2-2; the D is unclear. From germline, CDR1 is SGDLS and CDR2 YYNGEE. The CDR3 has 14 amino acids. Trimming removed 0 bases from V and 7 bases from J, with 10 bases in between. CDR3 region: CASSVAGISGELFF. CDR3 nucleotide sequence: TGTGCCAGCAGCGTAGCGGGTATAAGCGGGGAGCTGTTTTTT.

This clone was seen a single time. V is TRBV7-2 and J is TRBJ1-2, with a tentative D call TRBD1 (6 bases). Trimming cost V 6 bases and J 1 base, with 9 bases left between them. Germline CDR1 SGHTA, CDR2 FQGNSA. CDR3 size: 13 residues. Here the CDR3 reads CASRGDINYGYTF. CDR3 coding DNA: TGTGCCAGCAGGGGGGACATTAACTATGGCTACACCTTC. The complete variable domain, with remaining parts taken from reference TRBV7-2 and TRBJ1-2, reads GAGVSQSPSNKVTEKGKDVELRCDPISGHTALYWYRQSLGQGLEFLIYFQGNSAPDKSGLPSDRFSAERTGGSVSTLTIQRTQQEDSAVYLCASRGDINYGYTFGSGTRLTVV.

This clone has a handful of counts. CDR3 coding DNA: TGTGCCAGCAGCGTAACACAGGGCTCCTACGAGCAGTACTTC. Translated, it gives CASSVTQGSYEQYF. The genes are TRBV7-9 and TRBJ2-7, with D possibly being TRBD1 (6 bases). V lost 5 bases to trimming and J lost 0 bases, with 11 bases between them. The length of the CDR3 is 14 residues. Per the germline V gene, CDR1 is SEHNR and CDR2 is FQNEAQ (reference sequence).

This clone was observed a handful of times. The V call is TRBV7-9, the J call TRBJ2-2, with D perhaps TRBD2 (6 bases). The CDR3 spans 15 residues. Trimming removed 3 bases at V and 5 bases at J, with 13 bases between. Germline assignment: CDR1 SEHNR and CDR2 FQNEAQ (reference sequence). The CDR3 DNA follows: TGTGCCAGCAGCTTCCCGTCGGGAGTGACCGGGGAGCTGTTTTTT. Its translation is CASSFPSGVTGELFF.

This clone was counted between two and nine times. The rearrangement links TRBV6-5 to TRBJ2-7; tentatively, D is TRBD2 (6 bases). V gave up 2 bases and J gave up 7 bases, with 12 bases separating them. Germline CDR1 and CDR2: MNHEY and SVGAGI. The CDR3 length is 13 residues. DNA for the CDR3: TGTGCCAGCAGTTACCGGGGGTGGGGGGAGCAGTACTTC. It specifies CASSYRGWGEQYF.

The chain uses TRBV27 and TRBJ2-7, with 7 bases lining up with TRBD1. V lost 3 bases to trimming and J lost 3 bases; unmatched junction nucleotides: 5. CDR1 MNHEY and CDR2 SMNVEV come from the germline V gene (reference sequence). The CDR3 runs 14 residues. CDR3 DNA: TGTGCCAGCAGTTTTGAAGCAGGGGGCTACGAGCAGTACTTC. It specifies CASSFEAGGYEQYF.

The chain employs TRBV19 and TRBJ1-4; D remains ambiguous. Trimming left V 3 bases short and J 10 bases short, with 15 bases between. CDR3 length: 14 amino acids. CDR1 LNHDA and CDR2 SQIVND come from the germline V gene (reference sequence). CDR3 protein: CASSMDGVIGKLFF. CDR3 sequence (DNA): TGTGCCAGTAGTATGGACGGGGTAATTGGAAAACTGTTTTTT.

The DNA for the CDR3 is TGCGCCAGCAGCTTGGAGGGGGACGGAATTGACGATGAGCAGTTCTTC. The encoded protein is CASSLEGDGIDDEQFF. The chain carries TRBV5-1 and TRBJ2-1, with a weak D call TRBD1 (6 bases). From germline, CDR1 is SGHRS and CDR2 YFSETQ. The CDR3 covers 16 residues. V was pared by 0 bases and J by 8 bases, with 18 bases between.

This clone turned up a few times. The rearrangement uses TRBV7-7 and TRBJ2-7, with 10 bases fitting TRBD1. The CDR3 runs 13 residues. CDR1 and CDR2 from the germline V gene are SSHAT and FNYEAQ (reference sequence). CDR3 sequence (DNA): TGTGAACGCGGGGGACAGGGGATGTACGAGCAGTACTTC. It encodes CERGGQGMYEQYF.

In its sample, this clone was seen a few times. The CDR3 spells CASSTSLGVDGYTF. CDR3 sequence (DNA): TGTGCCAGCAGTACCTCGTTGGGCGTAGATGGCTACACCTTC. The chain carries TRBV28 and TRBJ1-2; D ambiguous. V lost 5 bases to trimming and J lost 6 bases, with 16 bases between them. The CDR3 length is 14 residues. CDR1 and CDR2 (germline): MDHEN, SYDVKM.

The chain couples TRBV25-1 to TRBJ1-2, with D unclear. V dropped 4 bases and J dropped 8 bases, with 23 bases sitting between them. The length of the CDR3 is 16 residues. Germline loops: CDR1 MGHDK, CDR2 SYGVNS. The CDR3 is CASSGHSERLSGGYTF. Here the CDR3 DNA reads TGTGCCAGCAGTGGACACAGTGAGAGGCTCTCGGGGGGCTACACCTTC.

CDR3 protein: CASTPPGGYEQYF. The CDR3 coding sequence is TGTGCCAGCACTCCTCCGGGGGGGTACGAGCAGTACTTC. The chain is built from TRBV13 and TRBJ2-7, with TRBD2 matching over 8 bases. With V trimmed by 7 bases and J by 4 bases, 6 bases remained unmatched. In germline, CDR1 is PRHDT, CDR2 FYEKMQ (reference sequence). CDR3 length: 13 residues.

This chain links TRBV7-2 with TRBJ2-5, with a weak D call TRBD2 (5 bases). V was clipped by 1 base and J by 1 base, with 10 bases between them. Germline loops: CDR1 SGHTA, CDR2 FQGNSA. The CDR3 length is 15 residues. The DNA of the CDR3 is TGTGCCAGCAGCTTAGTAGTAGGACTCCAAGAGACCCAGTACTTC. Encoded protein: CASSLVVGLQETQYF.